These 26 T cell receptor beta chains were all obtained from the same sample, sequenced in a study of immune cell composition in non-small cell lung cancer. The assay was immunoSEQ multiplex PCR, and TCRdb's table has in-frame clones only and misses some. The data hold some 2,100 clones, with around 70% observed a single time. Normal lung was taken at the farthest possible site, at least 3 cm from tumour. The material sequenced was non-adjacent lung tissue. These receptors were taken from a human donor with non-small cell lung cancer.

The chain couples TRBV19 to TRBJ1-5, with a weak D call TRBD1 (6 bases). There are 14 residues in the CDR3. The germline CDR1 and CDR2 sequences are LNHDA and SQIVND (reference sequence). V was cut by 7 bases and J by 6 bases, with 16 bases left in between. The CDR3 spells CASNTGPIGQPQHF. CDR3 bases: TGTGCCAGTAATACAGGGCCGATCGGTCAGCCCCAGCATTTT.

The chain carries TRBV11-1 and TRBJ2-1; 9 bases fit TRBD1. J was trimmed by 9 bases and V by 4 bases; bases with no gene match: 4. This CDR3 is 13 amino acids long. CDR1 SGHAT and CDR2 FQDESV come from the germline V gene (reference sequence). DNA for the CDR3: TGTGCCAGCAGCTGGACAGGGGAAGGTGAGCAGTTCTTC. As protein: CASSWTGEGEQFF.

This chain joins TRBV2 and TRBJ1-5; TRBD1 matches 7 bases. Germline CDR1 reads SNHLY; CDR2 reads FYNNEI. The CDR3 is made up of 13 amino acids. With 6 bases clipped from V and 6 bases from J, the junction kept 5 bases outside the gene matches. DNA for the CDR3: TGTGCCAGCAGGGTACAGGGGACTCAGCCCCAGCATTTT. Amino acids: CASRVQGTQPQHF.

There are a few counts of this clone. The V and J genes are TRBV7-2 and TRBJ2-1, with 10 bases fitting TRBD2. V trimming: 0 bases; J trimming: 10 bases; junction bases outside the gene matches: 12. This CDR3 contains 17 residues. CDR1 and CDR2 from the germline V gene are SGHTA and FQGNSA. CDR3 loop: CASSLALSSSGGAEQFF. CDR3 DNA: TGTGCCAGCAGCTTAGCGCTGTCTTCTAGCGGGGGCGCCGAGCAGTTCTTC. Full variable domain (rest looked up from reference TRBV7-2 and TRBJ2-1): GAGVSQSPSNKVTEKGKDVELRCDPISGHTALYWYRQSLGQGLEFLIYFQGNSAPDKSGLPSDRFSAERTGGSVSTLTIQRTQQEDSAVYLCASSLALSSSGGAEQFFGPGTRLTVL.

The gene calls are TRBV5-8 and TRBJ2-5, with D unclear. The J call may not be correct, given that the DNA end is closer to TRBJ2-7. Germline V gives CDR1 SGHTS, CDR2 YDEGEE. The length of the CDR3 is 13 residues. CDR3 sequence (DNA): TGTGCCAGCAGCTTGCTCCTCTCCTACGAGCAGTACTTC. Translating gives CASSLLLSYEQYF.

CDR3 in DNA: TGCGCCAGCAGCCAAGAGTCCCGGGTGGTCGGGGAGCTGTTTTTT. It translates to CASSQESRVVGELFF. The chain joins TRBV4-3 to TRBJ2-2; D remains unclear. The V gene's germline CDR1 is LGHNA and CDR2 YSLEER. V was trimmed by 0 bases and J by 7 bases, leaving 12 bases between them. The CDR3 loop spans 15 amino acids.

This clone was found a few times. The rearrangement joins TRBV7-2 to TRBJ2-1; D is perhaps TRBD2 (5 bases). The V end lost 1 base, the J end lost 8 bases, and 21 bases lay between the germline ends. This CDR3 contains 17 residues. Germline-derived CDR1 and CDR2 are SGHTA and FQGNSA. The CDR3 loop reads CASSLGYGLPLVDEQFF. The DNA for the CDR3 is TGTGCCAGCAGCTTAGGATATGGACTCCCCCTAGTCGATGAGCAGTTCTTC. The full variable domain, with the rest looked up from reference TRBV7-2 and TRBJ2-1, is GAGVSQSPSNKVTEKGKDVELRCDPISGHTALYWYRQSLGQGLEFLIYFQGNSAPDKSGLPSDRFSAERTGGSVSTLTIQRTQQEDSAVYLCASSLGYGLPLVDEQFFGPGTRLTVL.

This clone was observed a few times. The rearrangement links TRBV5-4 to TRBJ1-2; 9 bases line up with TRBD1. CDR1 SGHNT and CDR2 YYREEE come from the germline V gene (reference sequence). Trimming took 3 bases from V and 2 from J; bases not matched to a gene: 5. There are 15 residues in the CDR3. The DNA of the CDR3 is TGTGCCAGCAGCTCAAGGGGACAGGGAAACTATGGCTACACCTTC. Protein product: CASSSRGQGNYGYTF. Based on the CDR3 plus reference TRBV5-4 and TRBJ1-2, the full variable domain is ETGVTQSPTHLIKTRGQQVTLRCSSQSGHNTVSWYQQALGQGPQFIFQYYREEENGRGNFPPRFSGLQFPNYSSELNVNALELDDSALYLCASSSRGQGNYGYTFGSGTRLTVV.

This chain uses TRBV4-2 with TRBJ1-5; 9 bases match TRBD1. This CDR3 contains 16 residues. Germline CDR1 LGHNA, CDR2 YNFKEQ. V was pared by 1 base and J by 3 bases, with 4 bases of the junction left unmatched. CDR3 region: CASSQAGTGPNQPQHF. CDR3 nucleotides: TGTGCCAGCAGCCAAGCCGGGACAGGGCCCAATCAGCCCCAGCATTTT.

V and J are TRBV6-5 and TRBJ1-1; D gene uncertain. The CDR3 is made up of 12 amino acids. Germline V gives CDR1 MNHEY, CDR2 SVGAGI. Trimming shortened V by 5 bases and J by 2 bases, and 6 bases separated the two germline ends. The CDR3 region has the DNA TGTGCCAGCAGTCGCGGAAACACTGAAGCTTTCTTT. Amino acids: CASSRGNTEAFF.

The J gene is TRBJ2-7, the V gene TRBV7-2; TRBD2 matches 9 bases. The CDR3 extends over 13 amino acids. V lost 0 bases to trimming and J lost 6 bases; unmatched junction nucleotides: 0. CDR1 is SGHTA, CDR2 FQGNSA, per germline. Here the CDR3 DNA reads TGTGCCAGCAGCTTAGCTAGCGGGGGCGAGCAGTACTTC. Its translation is CASSLASGGEQYF.

The CDR3, as DNA: TGTGCCAGCAGCTACTCAGGTGTCCGGACAGGCGTCGAAAAACTGTTTTTT. It translates to CASSYSGVRTGVEKLFF. The J gene is TRBJ1-4, the V gene TRBV5-6, with TRBD1 identical over 7 bases. The CDR3 extends over 17 amino acids. Trimming took 3 bases from V and 8 from J; bases not matched to a gene: 16. The germline V gene has CDR1 SGHDT and CDR2 YYEEEE.

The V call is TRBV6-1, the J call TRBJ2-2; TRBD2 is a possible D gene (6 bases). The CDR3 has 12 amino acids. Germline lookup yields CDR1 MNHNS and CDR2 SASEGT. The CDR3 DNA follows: TGTGCAGCGAGGCGGGGTAACGGGGAGCTGTTTTTT. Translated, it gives CAARRGNGELFF.

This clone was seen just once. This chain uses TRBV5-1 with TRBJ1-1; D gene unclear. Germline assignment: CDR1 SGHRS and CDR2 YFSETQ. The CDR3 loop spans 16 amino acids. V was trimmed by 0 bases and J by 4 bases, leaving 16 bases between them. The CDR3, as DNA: TGCGCCAGCAGCTTGGGGCGAGGAAGAGTCCGCACTGAAGCTTTCTTT. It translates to CASSLGRGRVRTEAFF.

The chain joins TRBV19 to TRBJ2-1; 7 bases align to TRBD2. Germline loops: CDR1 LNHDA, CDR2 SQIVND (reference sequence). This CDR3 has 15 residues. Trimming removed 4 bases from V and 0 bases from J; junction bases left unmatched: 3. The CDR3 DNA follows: TGTGCCAGTAGTACTAGCGGTAGCTCCTACAATGAGCAGTTCTTC. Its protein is CASSTSGSSYNEQFF.

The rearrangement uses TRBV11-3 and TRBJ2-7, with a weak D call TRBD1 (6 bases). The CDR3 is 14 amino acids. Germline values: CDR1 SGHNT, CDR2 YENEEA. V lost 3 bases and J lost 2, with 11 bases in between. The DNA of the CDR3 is TGTGCCAGCAGCTTTGAAGGGGGTCCCTACGAGCAGTACTTC. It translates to CASSFEGGPYEQYF.

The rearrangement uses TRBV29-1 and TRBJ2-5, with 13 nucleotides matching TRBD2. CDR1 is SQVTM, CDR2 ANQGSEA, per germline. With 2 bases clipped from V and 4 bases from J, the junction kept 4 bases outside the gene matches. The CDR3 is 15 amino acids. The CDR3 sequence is CSVETSGGARETQYF. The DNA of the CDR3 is TGCAGCGTTGAAACTAGCGGGGGGGCGCGAGAGACCCAGTACTTC.

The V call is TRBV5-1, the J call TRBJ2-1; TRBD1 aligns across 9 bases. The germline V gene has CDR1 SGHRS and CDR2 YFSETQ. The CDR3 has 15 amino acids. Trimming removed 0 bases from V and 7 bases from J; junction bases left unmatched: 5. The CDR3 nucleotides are TGCGCCAGCAGCTTGGGACAGGGGGACGGGAATGAGCAGTTCTTC. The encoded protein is CASSLGQGDGNEQFF.

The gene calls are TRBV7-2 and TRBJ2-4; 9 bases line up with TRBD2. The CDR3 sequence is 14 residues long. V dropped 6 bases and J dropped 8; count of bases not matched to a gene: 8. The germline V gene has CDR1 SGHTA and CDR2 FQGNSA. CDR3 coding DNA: TGTGCCAGCAGAAGGGGGGCGGGAGGGGACATTCAGTACTTC. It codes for CASRRGAGGDIQYF.

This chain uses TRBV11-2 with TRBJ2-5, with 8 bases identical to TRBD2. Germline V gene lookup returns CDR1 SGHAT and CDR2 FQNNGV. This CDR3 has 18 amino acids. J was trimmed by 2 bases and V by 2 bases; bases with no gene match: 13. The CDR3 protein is CASSLPERTSQKQETQYF. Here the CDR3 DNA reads TGTGCCAGCAGCTTACCCGAGAGGACTAGCCAGAAACAAGAGACCCAGTACTTC.

The CDR3 DNA reads as TGTGCCAGCAGCCCCGGAGGGGCAAGAGAGCAGTTCTTC. Its translation is CASSPGGAREQFF. J is TRBJ2-1 and V is TRBV7-3; TRBD2 is a possible D gene (6 bases). The ends were cut back, 5 bases at V and 10 bases at J, with 15 bases in the middle. The germline gives CDR1 SGHTA, CDR2 FQGTGA. The CDR3 is made up of 13 amino acids.

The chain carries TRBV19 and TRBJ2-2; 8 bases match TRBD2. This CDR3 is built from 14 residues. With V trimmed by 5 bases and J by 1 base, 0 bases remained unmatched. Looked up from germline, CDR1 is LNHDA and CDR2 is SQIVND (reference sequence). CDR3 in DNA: TGTGCCAGTAGTCTAGCGGGGAACACCGGGGAGCTGTTTTTT. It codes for CASSLAGNTGELFF.

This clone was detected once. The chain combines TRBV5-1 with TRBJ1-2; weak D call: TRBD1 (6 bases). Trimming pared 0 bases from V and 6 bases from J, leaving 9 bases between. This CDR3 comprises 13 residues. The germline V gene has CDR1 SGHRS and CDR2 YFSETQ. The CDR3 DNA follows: TGCGCCAGCAGCTTGGCCGCAGGGGATGGCTACACCTTC. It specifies CASSLAAGDGYTF. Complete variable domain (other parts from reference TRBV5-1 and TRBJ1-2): KAGVTQTPRYLIKTRGQQVTLSCSPISGHRSVSWYQQTPGQGLQFLFEYFSETQRNKGNFPGRFSGRQFSNSRSEMNVSTLELGDSALYLCASSLAAGDGYTFGSGTRLTVV.

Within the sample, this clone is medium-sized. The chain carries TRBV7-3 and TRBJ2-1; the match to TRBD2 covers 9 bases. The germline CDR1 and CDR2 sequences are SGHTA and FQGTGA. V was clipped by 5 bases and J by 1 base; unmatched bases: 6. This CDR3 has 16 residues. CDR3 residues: CASSRAGGPSYNEQFF. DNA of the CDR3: TGTGCCAGCAGCCGGGCGGGGGGGCCGTCCTACAATGAGCAGTTCTTC.

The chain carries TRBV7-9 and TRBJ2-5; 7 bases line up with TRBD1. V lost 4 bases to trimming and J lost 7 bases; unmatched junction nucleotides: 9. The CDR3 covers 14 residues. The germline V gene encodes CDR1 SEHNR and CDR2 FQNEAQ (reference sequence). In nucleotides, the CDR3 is TGTGCCAGCAGCTACCCCGGGACAGTGGTGACCCAGTACTTC. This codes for CASSYPGTVVTQYF.

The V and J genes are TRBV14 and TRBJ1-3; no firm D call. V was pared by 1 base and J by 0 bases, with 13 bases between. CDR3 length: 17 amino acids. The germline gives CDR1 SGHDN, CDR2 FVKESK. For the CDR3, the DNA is TGTGCCAGCAGCCAAGGAACGCCTCGCGGCTCTGGAAACACCATATATTTT. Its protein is CASSQGTPRGSGNTIYF.